By share, the clone carrying this T cell receptor (beta chain) counts as medium-sized (0.01 to 0.1%). TCRdb processed the RT-PCR reads anew with MiXCR; each CDR3 protein has one entry. The data contain about 5,600 distinct CDR3 sequences, around 7.6% of them singletons. The source of the sample is a study of immune reconstitution after stem cell transplant in scleroderma. This TCR was sampled from a male donor with systemic sclerosis. The specimen was collected before or after autologous hematopoietic stem cell transplantation (not recorded which).

CDR3 in DNA: TGCAGTGCTAGAGTTTTGGACCGGGCGAACTACGAGCAGTACTTC. Translating it yields CSARVLDRANYEQYF. The rearrangement joins TRBV20-1 to TRBJ2-7; D gene unclear. From germline, CDR1 is DFQATT and CDR2 SNEGSKA (reference sequence). V was trimmed by 1 base and J by 3 bases, leaving 16 bases between them. This CDR3 has 15 amino acids.